A selection of T cell receptor beta chains follows, all from one sample in a study of cytomegalovirus exposure and HLA in healthy donors. Method: immunoSEQ multiplex PCR; TCRdb's copy keeps in-frame clones and lacks some. The table has 110,000 to 150,000 clones, approximately 80% seen once. The sequencing sample was made of PBMCs. Receptors originate from a male donor in good health and CMV-seronegative. Both conserved end residues are part of each CDR3. D genes are given only for firm matches.

j_call	v_call	d_call	cdr3_length	cdr3_aa	cdr3_nt
TRBJ2-5	TRBV27	TRBD2	13	CASSSWGGETQYF	TGTGCCAGCAGTTCCTGGGGGGGGGAGACCCAGTACTTC
TRBJ1-1	TRBV7-2	.	14	CASSLDSLYTEAFF	TGTGCCAGCAGCTTAGACAGCCTCTACACTGAAGCTTTCTTT
TRBJ1-2	TRBV27	TRBD1	15	CASSLRTGEFYGYTF	TGTGCCAGCAGTCTCCGGACAGGGGAGTTCTATGGCTACACCTTC
TRBJ2-1	TRBV11-2	TRBD1	16	CASNQDRGPSYNEQFF	TGTGCCAGCAACCAAGACAGGGGACCTTCCTACAATGAGCAGTTCTTC
TRBJ1-5	TRBV5-6	.	13	CASSPKRGKPQHF	TGTGCCAGCAGCCCCAAACGGGGGAAGCCCCAGCATTTT
TRBJ2-5	TRBV5-1	TRBD1	18	CASSWGQPSRVIRETQYF	TGCGCCAGCAGCTGGGGACAGCCTTCCCGAGTCATCCGAGAGACCCAGTACTTC
TRBJ2-2	TRBV7-9	.	16	CASSSGPTQRTGELFF	TGTGCCAGCAGCTCAGGGCCCACTCAACGCACCGGGGAGCTGTTTTTT
TRBJ1-5	TRBV5-5	TRBD1	15	CASSLTGGVNQPQHF	TGTGCCAGCAGCCTGACAGGGGGCGTCAATCAGCCCCAGCATTTT
TRBJ1-2	TRBV5-4	.	13	CASSPGQTYGYTF	TGTGCCAGCAGCCCCGGACAGACCTATGGCTACACCTTC
TRBJ1-3	TRBV9	TRBD1	16	CASSASGQGLGNTIYF	TGTGCCAGCAGCGCTTCTGGACAGGGTCTCGGAAACACCATATATTTT